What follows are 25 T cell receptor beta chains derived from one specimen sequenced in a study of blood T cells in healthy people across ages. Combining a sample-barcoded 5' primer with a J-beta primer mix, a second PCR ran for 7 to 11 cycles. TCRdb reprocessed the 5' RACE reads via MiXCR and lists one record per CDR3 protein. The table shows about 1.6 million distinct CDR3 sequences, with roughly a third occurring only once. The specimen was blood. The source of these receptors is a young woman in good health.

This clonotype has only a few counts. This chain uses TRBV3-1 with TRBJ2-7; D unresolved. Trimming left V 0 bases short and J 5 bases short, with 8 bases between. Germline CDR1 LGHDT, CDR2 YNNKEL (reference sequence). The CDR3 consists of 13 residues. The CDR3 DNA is TGTGCCAGCAGCCAAGACGGACGAAACGAGCAGTACTTC. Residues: CASSQDGRNEQYF.

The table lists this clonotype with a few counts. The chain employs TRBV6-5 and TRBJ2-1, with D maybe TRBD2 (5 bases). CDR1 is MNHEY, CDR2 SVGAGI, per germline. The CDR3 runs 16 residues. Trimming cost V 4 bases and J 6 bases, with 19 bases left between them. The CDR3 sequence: CASSSPLERHSNEQFF. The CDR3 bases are TGTGCCAGCAGTTCCCCTCTGGAGCGGCATAGCAATGAGCAGTTCTTC.

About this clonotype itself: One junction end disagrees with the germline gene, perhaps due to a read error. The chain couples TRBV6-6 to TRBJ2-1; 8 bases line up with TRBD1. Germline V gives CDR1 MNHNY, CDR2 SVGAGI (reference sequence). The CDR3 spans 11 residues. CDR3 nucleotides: TGTGTCAGCGGACTCGGACAGGGCCAGTTCTTC. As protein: CVSGLGQGQFF.

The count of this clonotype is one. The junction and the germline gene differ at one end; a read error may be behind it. The CDR3 DNA reads as TGTGCCAGCGGCTTGGCCAGGAGGACAAGTGGAGAGACCCAGTACTTC. Encoded protein: CASGLARRTSGETQYF. The chain uses TRBV5-6 and TRBJ2-5; D possibly matches TRBD1 or TRBD2 (5 bases each). CDR1 is SGHDT and CDR2 is YYEEEE in the germline V gene. CDR3 length equals 16 residues.

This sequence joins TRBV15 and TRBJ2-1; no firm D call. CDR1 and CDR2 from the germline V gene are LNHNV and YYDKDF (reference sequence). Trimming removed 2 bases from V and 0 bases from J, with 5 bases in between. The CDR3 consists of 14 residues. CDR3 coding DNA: TGTGCCACCAGCAGAACCTACTCCTACAATGAGCAGTTCTTC. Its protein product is CATSRTYSYNEQFF.

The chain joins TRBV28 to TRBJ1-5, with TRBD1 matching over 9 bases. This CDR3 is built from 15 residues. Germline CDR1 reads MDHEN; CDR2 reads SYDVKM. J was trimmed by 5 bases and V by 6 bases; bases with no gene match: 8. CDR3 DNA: TGTGCCAGCAGGAACCCTGGACAGGGGTATCAGCCCCAGCATTTT. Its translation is CASRNPGQGYQPQHF.

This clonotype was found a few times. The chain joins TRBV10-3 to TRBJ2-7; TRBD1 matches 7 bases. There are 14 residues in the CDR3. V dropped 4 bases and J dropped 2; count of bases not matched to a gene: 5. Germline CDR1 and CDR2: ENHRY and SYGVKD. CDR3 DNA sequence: TGTGCCATCAGTGCCAGGGGGTTACCCTACGAGCAGTACTTC. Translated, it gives CAISARGLPYEQYF.

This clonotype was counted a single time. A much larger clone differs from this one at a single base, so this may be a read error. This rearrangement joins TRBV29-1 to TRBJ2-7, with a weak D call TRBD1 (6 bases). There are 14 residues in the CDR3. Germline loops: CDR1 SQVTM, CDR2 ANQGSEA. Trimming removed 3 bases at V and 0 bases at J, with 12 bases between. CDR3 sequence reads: CSVDVTGSSYEQYF. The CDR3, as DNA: TGCAGCGTTGACGTAACAGGGAGCTCCTACGAGCAGTACTTC.

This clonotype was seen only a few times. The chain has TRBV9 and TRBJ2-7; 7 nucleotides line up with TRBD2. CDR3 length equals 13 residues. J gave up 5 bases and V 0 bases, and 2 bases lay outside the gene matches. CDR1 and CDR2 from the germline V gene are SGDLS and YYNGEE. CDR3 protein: CASSVGGGNEQYF. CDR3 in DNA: TGTGCCAGCAGCGTAGGGGGAGGGAACGAGCAGTACTTC.

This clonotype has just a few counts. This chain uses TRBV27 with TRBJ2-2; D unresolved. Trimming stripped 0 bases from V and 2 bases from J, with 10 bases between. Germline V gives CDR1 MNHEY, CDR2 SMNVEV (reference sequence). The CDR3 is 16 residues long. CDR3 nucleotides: TGTGCCAGCAGTTTATCGGTCGAGACTAACACCGGGGAGCTGTTTTTT. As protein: CASSLSVETNTGELFF.

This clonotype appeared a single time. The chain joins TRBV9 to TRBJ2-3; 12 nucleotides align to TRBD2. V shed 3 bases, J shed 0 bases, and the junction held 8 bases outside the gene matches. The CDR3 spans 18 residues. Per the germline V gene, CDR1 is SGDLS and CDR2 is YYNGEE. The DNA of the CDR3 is TGTGCCAGCAGCGGTAGACTAGCGGGAGACGGTAGCACAGATACGCAGTATTTT. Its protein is CASSGRLAGDGSTDTQYF.

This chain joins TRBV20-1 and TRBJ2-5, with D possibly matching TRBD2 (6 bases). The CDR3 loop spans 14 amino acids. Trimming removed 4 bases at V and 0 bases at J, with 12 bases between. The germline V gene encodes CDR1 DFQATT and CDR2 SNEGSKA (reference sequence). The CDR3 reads CSAIGGVNQETQYF. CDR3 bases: TGCAGTGCTATCGGCGGGGTGAACCAAGAGACCCAGTACTTC.

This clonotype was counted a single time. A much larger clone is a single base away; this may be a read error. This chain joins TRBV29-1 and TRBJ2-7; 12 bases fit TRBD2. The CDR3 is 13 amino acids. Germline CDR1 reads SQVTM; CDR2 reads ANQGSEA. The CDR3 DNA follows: TGCAGCGCCCGACTAGCGGGAGTCTACGAGCAGCACTTC. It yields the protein CSARLAGVYEQHF.

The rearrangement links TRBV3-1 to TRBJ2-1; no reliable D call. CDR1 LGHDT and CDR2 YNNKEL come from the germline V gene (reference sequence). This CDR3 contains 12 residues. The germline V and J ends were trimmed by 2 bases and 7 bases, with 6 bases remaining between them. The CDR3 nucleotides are TGTGCCAGCAGCCAAAAGGTGAATGAGCAGTTCTTC. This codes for CASSQKVNEQFF.

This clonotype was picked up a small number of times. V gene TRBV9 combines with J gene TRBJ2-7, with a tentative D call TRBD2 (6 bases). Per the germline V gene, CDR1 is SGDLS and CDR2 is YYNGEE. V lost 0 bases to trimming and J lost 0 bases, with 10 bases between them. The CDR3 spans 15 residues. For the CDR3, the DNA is TGTGCCAGCAGCGTAGGGGGGGTAAGCTCCTACGAGCAGTACTTC. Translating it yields CASSVGGVSSYEQYF.

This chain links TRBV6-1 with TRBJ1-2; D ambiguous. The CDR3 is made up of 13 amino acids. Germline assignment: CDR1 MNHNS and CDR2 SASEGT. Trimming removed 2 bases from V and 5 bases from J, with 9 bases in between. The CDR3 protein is CASSEIGQYGYTF. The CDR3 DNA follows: TGTGCCAGCAGTGAAATTGGTCAGTATGGCTACACCTTC.

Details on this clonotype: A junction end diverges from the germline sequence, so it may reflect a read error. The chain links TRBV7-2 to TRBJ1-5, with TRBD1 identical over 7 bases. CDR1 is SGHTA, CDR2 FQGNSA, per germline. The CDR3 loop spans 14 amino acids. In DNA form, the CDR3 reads TGTGCCAGCAGCTTAGGAGGGGGCGGACAGCTCCAGCATTTT. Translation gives CASSLGGGGQLQHF.

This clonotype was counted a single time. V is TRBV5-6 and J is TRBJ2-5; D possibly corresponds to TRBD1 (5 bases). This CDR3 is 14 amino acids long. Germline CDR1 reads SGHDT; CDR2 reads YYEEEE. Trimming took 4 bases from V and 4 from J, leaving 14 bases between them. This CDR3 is CASSMGLKGETQYF. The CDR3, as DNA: TGTGCCAGCAGCATGGGGCTAAAGGGAGAGACCCAGTACTTC.

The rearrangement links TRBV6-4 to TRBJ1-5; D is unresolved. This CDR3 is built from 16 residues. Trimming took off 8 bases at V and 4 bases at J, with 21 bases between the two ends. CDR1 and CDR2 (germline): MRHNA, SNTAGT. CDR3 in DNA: TGTGCCAGCTTCACGGGGAAGAATCTGGGAAATCAGCCCCAGCATTTT. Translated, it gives CASFTGKNLGNQPQHF.

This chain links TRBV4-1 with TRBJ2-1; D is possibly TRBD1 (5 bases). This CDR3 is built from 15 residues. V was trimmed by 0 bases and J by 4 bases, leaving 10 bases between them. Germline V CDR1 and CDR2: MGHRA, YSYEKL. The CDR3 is CASSQDWGQYNEQFF. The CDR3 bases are TGCGCCAGCAGCCAAGATTGGGGCCAGTACAATGAGCAGTTCTTC.

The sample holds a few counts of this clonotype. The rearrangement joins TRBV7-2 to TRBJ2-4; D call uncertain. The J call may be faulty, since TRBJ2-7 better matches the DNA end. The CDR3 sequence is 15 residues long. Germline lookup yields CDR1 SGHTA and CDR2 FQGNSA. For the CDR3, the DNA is TGTGCCAGCAGCTTAGAACCTGCCAAAGCCTACGAGCAGTACTTC. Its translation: CASSLEPAKAYEQYF.

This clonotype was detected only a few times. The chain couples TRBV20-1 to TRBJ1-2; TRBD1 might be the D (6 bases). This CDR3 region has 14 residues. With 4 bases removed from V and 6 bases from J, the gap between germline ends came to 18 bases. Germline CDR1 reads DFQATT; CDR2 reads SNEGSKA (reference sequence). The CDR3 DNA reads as TGCAGTGCTAAGGACAGCCTAAATAAGGATGGCTACACCTTC. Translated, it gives CSAKDSLNKDGYTF.

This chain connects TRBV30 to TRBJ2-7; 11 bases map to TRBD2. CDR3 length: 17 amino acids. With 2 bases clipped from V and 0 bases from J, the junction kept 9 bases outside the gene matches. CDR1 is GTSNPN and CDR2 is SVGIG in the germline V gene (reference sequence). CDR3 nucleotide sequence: TGTGCCTGGAGTTCTAGCGGGAGGCTCCTCTTCTCCTACGAGCAGTACTTC. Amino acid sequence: CAWSSSGRLLFSYEQYF.

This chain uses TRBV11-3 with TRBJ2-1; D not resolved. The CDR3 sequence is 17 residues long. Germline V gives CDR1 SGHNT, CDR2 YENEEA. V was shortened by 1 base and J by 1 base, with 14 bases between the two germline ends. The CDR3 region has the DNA TGTGCCAGCAGCTTAGGGGCTCAAAAGAGTTCCTACAATGAGCAGTTCTTC. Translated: CASSLGAQKSSYNEQFF.

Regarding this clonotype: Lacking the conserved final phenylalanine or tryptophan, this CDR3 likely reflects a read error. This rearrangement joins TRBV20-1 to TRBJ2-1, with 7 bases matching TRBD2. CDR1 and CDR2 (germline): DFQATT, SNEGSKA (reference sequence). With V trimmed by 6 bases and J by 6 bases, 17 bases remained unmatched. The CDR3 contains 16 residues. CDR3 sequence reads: CSAADLGLGLGNEQFV. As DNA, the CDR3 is TGCAGTGCGGCCGACCTTGGACTAGGACTGGGCAATGAGCAGTTCGTC.